The 18 T cell receptor beta chains listed next were all sequenced from one sample in a study of blood T cell repertoires in COVID-19. TCRdb's table, derived via immunoSEQ multiplex PCR, lists solely in-frame clones and lacks some. The sample holds 88,000 or so clones, roughly 87% seen once. The sequenced sample consisted of peripheral blood. The receptors were gathered from a man between 60 and 75 years old with acute or convalescent COVID-19.

This chain uses TRBV18 with TRBJ2-4; 8 nucleotides match TRBD2. This CDR3 spans 14 amino acids. Germline V CDR1 and CDR2: KGHSH, LQKENI. V gave up 3 bases and J gave up 8 bases; unmatched junction bases: 6. The CDR3 nucleotides read TGTGCCAGCTCACCTTTAGCGGGAACGGACATTCAGTACTTC. This translates into CASSPLAGTDIQYF.

This sequence joins TRBV7-9 and TRBJ2-7; D remains ambiguous. The V and J ends lost 5 bases and 4 bases respectively, with 9 bases between them. Germline values: CDR1 SEHNR, CDR2 FQNEAQ (reference sequence). The CDR3 covers 12 residues. The CDR3 sequence is CASSEQLYEQYF. DNA for the CDR3: TGTGCCAGCAGCGAACAGCTTTACGAGCAGTACTTC.

The chain carries TRBV9 and TRBJ2-1; D perhaps matches TRBD2 (5 bases). The V and J ends lost 3 bases and 12 bases respectively, with 10 bases between them. The CDR3 totals 11 residues. The germline CDR1 and CDR2 sequences are SGDLS and YYNGEE. The CDR3 here is CASSGGLAQFF. The CDR3, as DNA: TGTGCCAGCAGCGGAGGACTGGCGCAGTTCTTC. The whole variable domain, filled in from reference TRBV9 and TRBJ2-1, reads DSGVTQTPKHLITATGQRVTLRCSPRSGDLSVYWYQQSLDQGLQFLIQYYNGEERAKGNILERFSAQQFPDLHSELNLSSLELGDSALYFCASSGGLAQFFGPGTRLTVL.

The chain recombines TRBV9 with TRBJ1-2, with D perhaps matching TRBD1 (6 bases). CDR1 is SGDLS, CDR2 YYNGEE, per germline. Trimming took off 3 bases at V and 5 bases at J, with 11 bases between the two ends. This CDR3 is 13 amino acids long. The CDR3 bases are TGTGCCAGCAGCGCCTCAGGGGAGTATGGCTACACCTTC. The encoded protein is CASSASGEYGYTF. Full variable domain (missing parts from reference TRBV9 and TRBJ1-2): DSGVTQTPKHLITATGQRVTLRCSPRSGDLSVYWYQQSLDQGLQFLIQYYNGEERAKGNILERFSAQQFPDLHSELNLSSLELGDSALYFCASSASGEYGYTFGSGTRLTVV.

The chain's CDR3 is CASSPRGRMNTEAFF. For the CDR3, the DNA is TGTGCCAGCAGCCCGAGGGGGCGGATGAACACTGAAGCTTTCTTT. The chain recombines TRBV5-8 with TRBJ1-1; 7 bases line up with TRBD1. J lost 0 bases, V lost 4 bases, and 6 bases had no gene match. Germline V lookup: CDR1 SGHTS, CDR2 YDEGEE. The CDR3 sequence is 15 residues long.

The chain employs TRBV29-1 and TRBJ1-5; D uncertain. V shed 4 bases and J shed 4 bases, with 8 bases lying between them. Germline V gene lookup returns CDR1 SQVTM and CDR2 ANQGSEA. The CDR3 is 12 residues long. CDR3 sequence reads: CSVVVPNQPQHF. The DNA of the CDR3 is TGCAGCGTTGTAGTCCCGAATCAGCCCCAGCATTTT.

This clone was recorded once. The rearrangement links TRBV5-1 to TRBJ2-1; 7 positions agree with TRBD2. CDR3 length: 16 amino acids. The germline gives CDR1 SGHRS, CDR2 YFSETQ. V was clipped by 3 bases and J by 5 bases; unmatched bases: 11. As DNA, the CDR3 is TGCGCCAGCAGCTCCTCATTCGCGGGAGCTAACAATGAGCAGTTCTTC. It translates to CASSSSFAGANNEQFF.

The rearrangement links TRBV9 to TRBJ1-1; D ambiguous. The CDR3 runs 13 residues. The V gene lost 3 bases and the J gene lost 1 base, with 7 bases spanning the gap. Germline values: CDR1 SGDLS, CDR2 YYNGEE. The CDR3 reads CASSEKQNTEAFF. The CDR3 DNA follows: TGTGCCAGCAGCGAGAAACAGAACACTGAAGCTTTCTTT.

This clone turned up a few times. The V call is TRBV9, the J call TRBJ2-7, with 7 positions matching TRBD1. Germline values: CDR1 SGDLS, CDR2 YYNGEE. This CDR3 has 16 residues. V was pared by 5 bases and J by 1 base, with 12 bases of the junction left unmatched. Here the CDR3 reads CASSPHLRGTSYEQYF. DNA of the CDR3: TGTGCCAGCAGTCCTCACCTCAGGGGGACATCCTACGAGCAGTACTTC.

The chain carries TRBV4-1 and TRBJ2-4; 7 bases are shared with TRBD2. V gave up 4 bases and J gave up 15 bases; unmatched junction bases: 9. Germline CDR1 is MGHRA and CDR2 is YSYEKL. CDR3 length: 12 residues. This CDR3 reads CASSLVAGLMYF. The DNA for the CDR3 is TGCGCCAGCAGCCTAGTAGCGGGCCTCATGTACTTC.

This rearrangement joins TRBV7-2 to TRBJ2-4, with 8 bases aligning to TRBD2. The CDR3 totals 14 residues. V dropped 1 base and J dropped 9; count of bases not matched to a gene: 5. Looked up from germline, CDR1 is SGHTA and CDR2 is FQGNSA. The DNA for the CDR3 is TGTGCCAGCAGCTTAGTTGCGGGGGGAGGCATTCAGTACTTC. Protein sequence: CASSLVAGGGIQYF.

V and J are TRBV20-1 and TRBJ2-7, with D unclear. The CDR3 contains 11 residues. Looked up from germline, CDR1 is DFQATT and CDR2 is SNEGSKA (reference sequence). The V gene lost 2 bases and the J gene lost 6 bases, with 8 bases spanning the gap. The CDR3 sequence is CSARNAAEQYF. CDR3 DNA: TGCAGTGCTAGAAATGCGGCCGAGCAGTACTTC.

There are a few counts of this clone. The rearrangement uses TRBV5-4 and TRBJ2-5; the D gene is possibly TRBD1 (5 bases). This CDR3 has 13 residues. V gave up 0 bases and J gave up 4 bases, with 7 bases separating them. Looked up from germline, CDR1 is SGHNT and CDR2 is YYREEE (reference sequence). CDR3 sequence (DNA): TGTGCCAGCAGCTTGGTTGGGGCAGAGACCCAGTACTTC. Protein: CASSLVGAETQYF.

The chain is built from TRBV6-2 or TRBV6-3 and TRBJ1-1, with 9 bases that match TRBD1. Germline V lookup: CDR1 MNHEY, CDR2 SVGEGT. The J segment lost 11 bases and the V segment lost 5 bases, leaving 12 bases of the junction unmatched. The CDR3 contains 14 residues. The CDR3: CASSPPGQGRGAFF. The DNA for the CDR3 is TGTGCCAGCAGTCCACCCGGACAGGGGAGAGGGGCTTTCTTT.

For the CDR3, the DNA is TGCGCCAGCAGTGATAACCTGCTACTTGAGCAGTTCTTC. The encoded protein is CASSDNLLLEQFF. V usage is TRBV10-1 and J usage is TRBJ2-1; D not certain. The V end lost 3 bases, the J end lost 9 bases, and 12 bases lay between the germline ends. The germline V gene has CDR1 WNHNN and CDR2 SYGVQD (reference sequence). The CDR3 has 13 residues.

This chain connects TRBV3-1 (or the pseudogene TRBV3-2) to TRBJ2-5; tentative D call: TRBD2 (6 bases). The ends were cut back, 4 bases at V and 2 bases at J, with 17 bases in the middle. The CDR3 loop spans 16 amino acids. From germline, CDR1 is LGHDT and CDR2 YNNKEL (reference sequence). This CDR3 is CASSPELALQQETQYF. The CDR3, as DNA: TGTGCCAGCAGCCCAGAACTAGCTCTTCAACAAGAGACCCAGTACTTC.

CDR3 loop: CASSLPSGVPTEAFF. The CDR3 DNA sequence: TGTGCCAGCAGCTTACCCTCAGGGGTCCCCACTGAAGCTTTCTTT. This chain uses TRBV7-9 with TRBJ1-1; tentative D call: TRBD1 (6 bases). Per the germline V gene, CDR1 is SEHNR and CDR2 is FQNEAQ (reference sequence). V dropped 2 bases and J dropped 4 bases, with 14 bases sitting between them. CDR3 length equals 15 residues.

The chain links TRBV18 to TRBJ1-2; TRBD1 aligns across 9 bases. The CDR3 contains 14 residues. Germline trimming cut 5 bases from V and 2 bases from J; bases unmatched to any gene: 3. Per the germline V gene, CDR1 is KGHSH and CDR2 is LQKENI. CDR3 sequence reads: CASSTGQGNYGYTF. The CDR3 DNA sequence: TGTGCCAGCTCAACGGGACAGGGAAACTATGGCTACACCTTC.